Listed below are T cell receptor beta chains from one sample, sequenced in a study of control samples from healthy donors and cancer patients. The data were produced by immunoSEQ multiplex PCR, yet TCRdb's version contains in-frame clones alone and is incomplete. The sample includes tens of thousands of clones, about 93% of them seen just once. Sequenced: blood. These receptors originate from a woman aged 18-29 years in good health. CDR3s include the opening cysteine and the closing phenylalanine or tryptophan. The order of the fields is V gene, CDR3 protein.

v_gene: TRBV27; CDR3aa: CASSFSAGIYNEQFF
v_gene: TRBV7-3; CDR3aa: CASSFGRTGELFF
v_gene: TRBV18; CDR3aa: CASSDRGRGGNTEAFF
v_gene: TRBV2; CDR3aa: CASSRTTGGAYEQYF
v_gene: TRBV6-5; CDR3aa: CASRRDMNTEAFF
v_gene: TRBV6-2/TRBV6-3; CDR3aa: CASSYSSGYQPQHF
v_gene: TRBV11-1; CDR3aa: CASSPIPGPSYEQYF
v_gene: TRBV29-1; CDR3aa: CSVYSRSYNEQFF
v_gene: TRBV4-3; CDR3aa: CASSRTIAGWGPDTQYF
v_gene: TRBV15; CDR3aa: CATSRDGGLGISDTQYF
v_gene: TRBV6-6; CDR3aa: CASSFGTGAYEQYF
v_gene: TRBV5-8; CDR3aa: CASSLVQGHEQFF
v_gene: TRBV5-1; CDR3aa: CATRNEGAQGYTF
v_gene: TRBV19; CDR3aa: CASTRIAGGSNTGELFF
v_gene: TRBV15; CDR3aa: CATSRVGDTQYF
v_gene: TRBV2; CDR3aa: CASTLWRISTDTQYF
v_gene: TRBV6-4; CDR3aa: CASNTPGTGAYEQYF
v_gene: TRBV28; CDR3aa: CASSFLGRWGVQNTGELFF
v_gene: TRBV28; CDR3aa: CASKQWDNEKLFF
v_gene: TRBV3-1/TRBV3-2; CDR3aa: CASSLLIRAGVGNTIYF
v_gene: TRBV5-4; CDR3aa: CASSLGGLNNEQFF
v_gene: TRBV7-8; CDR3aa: CASSPTRASSGNTIYF
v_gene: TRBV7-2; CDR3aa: CASTLRGYNSPLHF